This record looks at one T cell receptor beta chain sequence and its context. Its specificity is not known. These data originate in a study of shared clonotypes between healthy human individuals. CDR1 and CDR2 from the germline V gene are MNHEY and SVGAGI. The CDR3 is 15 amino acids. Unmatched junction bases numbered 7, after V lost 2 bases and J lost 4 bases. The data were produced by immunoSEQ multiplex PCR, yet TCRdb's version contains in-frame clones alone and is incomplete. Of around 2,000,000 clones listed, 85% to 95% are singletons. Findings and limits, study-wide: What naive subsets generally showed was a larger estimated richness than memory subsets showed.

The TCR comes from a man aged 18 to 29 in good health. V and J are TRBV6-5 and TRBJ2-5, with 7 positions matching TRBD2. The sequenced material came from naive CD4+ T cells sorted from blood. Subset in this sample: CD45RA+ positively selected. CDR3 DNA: TGTGCCAGCAGTTACGGGCGGGAGAGGCTAGAGACCCAGTACTTC. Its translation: CASSYGRERLETQYF.